This TCR beta chain was captured by sequencing in a study of cytomegalovirus exposure and HLA in healthy donors. Amplification used 60 Vbeta primers and 13 Jbeta primers. Assay used: immunoSEQ multiplex PCR; TCRdb lists only in-frame clones, some missing. The sample contains some 270,000 clones, roughly 91% of which appear only once. The germline V gene has CDR1 LNHDA and CDR2 SQIVND (reference sequence). V was clipped by 4 bases and J by 6 bases, with 10 bases between them. The CDR3 has 13 amino acids. The sequenced sample was PBMCs. This rearrangement joins TRBV19 to TRBJ2-1; TRBD2 is a possible D gene (6 bases). This sequence was found in a girl aged 2-10 years in good health and CMV-seronegative. The CDR3 spells CASSSGVRNEQFF. The CDR3 DNA sequence: TGTGCCAGTAGTAGCGGGGTGCGCAATGAGCAGTTCTTC.